The following is a T cell receptor (beta chain) sequence with its context. Its antigen is unidentified. The V gene's germline CDR1 is SGDLS and CDR2 YYNGEE. Trimming pared 0 bases from V and 6 bases from J, leaving 11 bases between. This CDR3 has 14 residues. The data belong to a study of T cells after yellow fever vaccination. Researchers made TCR cDNA using 5'RACE template switching, and this step added a universal primer site and UMIs. TCRdb redid the calling of the 5' RACE reads with MiXCR, one entry per CDR3 protein. The data show around 310,000 distinct CDR3 sequences, roughly 4.3% seen once. Study findings and constraints: Post-booster samples contained most primary-vaccination clones (just under 98% CD4, about 85% CD8). Peak timing came faster in the weaker secondary response, day 5 versus 15.

The rearrangement uses TRBV9 and TRBJ2-3; no clear D gene. The sample was PBMCs, taken 5 days after the yellow fever booster vaccination. This clonotype originated in a man younger than 35 who received the YFV17D yellow fever vaccine. Here the CDR3 DNA reads TGTGCCAGCAGCGTAGTACTCCCGTCGGATACGCAGTATTTT. It specifies CASSVVLPSDTQYF.